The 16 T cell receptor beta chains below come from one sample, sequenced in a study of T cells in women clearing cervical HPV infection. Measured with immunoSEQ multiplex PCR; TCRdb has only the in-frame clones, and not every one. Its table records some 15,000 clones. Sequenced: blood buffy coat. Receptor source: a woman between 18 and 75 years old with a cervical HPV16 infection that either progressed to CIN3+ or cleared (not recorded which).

Partial CDR3 DNA: TGTGCCAGTAGTATCGGGACAGGGAGAAACTATGGC. Protein: CASSIGTGRNYG. In full, the CDR3 reads CASSIGTGRNYGYTF. J is TRBJ1-2 and V is TRBV19; TRBD1 matches at 9 bases. The sequence runs out 3 residues before the end of the CDR3; the remainder is reconstructed from the germline J gene. V lost 3 bases and J lost 2; bases outside the gene matches: 4. The CDR3 totals 15 residues. Germline V gives CDR1 LNHDA, CDR2 SQIVND (reference sequence). The variable domain in full, with the rest retrieved from reference TRBV19 and TRBJ1-2, is DGGITQSPKYLFRKEGQNVTLSCEQNLNHDAMYWYRQDPGQGLRLIYYSQIVNDFQKGDIAEGYSVSREKKESFPLTVTSAQKNPTAFYLCASSIGTGRNYGYTFGSGTRLTVV.

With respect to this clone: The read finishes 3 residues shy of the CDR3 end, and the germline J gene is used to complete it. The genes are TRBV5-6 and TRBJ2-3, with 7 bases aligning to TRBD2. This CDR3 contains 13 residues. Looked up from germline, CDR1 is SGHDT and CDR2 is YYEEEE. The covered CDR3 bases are TGTGCCAGCAGCTTGGGCCGAGCGGGGACG. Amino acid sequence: CASSLGRAGT. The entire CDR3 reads CASSLGRAGTQYF.

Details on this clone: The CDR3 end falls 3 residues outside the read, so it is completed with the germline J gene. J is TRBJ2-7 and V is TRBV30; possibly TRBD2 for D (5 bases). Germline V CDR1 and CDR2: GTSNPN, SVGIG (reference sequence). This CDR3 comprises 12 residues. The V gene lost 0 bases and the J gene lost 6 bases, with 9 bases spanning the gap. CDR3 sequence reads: CAWSVQRPEQYF. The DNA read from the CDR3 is TGTGCCTGGAGTGTTCAGCGGCCCGAG. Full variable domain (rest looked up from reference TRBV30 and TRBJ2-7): SQTIHQWPATLVQPVGSPLSLECTVEGTSNPNLYWYRQAAGRGLQLLFYSVGIGQISSEVPQNLSASRPQDRQFILSSKKLLLSDSGFYLCAWSVQRPEQYFGPGTRLTVT.

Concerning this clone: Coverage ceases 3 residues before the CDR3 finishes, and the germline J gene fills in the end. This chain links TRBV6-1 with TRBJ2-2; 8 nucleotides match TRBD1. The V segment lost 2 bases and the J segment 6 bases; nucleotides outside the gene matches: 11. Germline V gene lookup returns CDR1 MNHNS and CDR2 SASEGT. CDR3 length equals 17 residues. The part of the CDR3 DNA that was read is TGTGCCAGCAGTGAACAGGGGGCGACTAGGAGGGCCGGGGAG. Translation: CASSEQGATRRAGE. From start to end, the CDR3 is CASSEQGATRRAGELFF.

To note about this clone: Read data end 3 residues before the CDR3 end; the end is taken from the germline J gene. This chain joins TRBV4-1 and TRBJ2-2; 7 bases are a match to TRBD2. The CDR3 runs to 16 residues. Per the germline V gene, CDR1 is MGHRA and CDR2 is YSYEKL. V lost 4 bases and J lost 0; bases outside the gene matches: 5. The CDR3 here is CASSLASGSNTGELFF. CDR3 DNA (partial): TGCGCCAGCAGCCTAGCTAGCGGATCGAACACCGGGGAG.

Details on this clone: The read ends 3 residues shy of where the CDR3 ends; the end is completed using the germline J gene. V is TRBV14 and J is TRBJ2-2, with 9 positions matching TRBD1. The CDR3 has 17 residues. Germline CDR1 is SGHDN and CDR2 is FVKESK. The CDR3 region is CASSQETGGTYNSPLFF. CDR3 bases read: TGTGCCAGCAGCCAAGAAACAGGGGGCACCTATAATTCACCG.

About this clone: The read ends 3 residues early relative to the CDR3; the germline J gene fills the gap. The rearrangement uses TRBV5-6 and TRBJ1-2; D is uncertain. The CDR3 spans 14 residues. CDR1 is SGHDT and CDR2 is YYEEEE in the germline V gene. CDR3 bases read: TGTGCCAGCAGCTTGGGGGAGGACTCCTACGAC. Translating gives CASSLGEDSYD. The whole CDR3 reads CASSLGEDSYDYTF.

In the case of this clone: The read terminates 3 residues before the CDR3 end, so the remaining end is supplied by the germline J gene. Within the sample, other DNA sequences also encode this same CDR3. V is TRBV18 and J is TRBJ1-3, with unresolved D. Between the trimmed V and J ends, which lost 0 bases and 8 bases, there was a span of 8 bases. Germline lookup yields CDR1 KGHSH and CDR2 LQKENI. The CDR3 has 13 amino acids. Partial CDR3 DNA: TGTGCCAGCTCACCACCGGCAAGAGACACC. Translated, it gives CASSPPARDT. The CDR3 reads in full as CASSPPARDTIYF.

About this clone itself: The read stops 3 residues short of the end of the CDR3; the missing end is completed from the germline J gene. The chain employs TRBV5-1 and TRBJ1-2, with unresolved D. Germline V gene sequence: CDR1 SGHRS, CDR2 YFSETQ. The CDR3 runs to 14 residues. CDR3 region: CASSLSKSTDTYTF. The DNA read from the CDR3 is TGCGCCAGCAGCTTAAGTAAGTCCACAGATACC.

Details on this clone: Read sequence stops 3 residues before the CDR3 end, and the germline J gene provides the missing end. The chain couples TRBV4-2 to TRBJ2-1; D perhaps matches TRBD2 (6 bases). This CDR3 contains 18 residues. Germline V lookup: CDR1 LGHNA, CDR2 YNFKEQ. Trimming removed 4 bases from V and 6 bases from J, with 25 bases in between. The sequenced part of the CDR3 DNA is TGTGCCAGCAGCCGGTTTAAACAACCGGGACTGGTCGGCAATGAG. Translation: CASSRFKQPGLVGNE. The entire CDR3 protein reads CASSRFKQPGLVGNEQFF.

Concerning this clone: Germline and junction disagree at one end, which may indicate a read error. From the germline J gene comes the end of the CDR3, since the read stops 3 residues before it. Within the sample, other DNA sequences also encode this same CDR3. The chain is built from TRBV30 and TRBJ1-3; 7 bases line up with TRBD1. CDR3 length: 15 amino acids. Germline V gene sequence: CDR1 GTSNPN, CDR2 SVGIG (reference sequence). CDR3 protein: CAWSRDSYSGNTIYF. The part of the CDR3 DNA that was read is TGTGCCTGGAGTAGGGACAGTTACTCTGGAAACACG.

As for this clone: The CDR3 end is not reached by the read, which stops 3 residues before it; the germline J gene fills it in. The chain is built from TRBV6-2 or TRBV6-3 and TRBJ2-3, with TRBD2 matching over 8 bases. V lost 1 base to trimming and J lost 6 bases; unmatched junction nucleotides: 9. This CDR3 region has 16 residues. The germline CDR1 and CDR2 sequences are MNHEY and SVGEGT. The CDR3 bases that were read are TGTGCCAGCAGTTACTTATACGGGGGGGCGTCCGATACG. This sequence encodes CASSYLYGGASDT. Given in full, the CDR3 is CASSYLYGGASDTQYF.

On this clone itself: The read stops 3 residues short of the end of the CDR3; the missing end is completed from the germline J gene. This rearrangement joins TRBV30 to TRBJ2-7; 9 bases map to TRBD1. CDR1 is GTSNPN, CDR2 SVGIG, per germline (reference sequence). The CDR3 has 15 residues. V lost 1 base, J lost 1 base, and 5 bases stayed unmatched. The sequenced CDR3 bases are TGTGCCTGGAGTGCACAGGGGGCAGGGTCCTACGAG. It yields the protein CAWSAQGAGSYE. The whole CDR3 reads CAWSAQGAGSYEQYF.

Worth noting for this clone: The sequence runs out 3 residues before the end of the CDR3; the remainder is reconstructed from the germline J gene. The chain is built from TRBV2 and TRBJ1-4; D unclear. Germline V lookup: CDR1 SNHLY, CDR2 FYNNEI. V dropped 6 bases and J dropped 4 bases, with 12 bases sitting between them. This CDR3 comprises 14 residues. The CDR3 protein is CASRNSGFNEKLFF. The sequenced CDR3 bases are TGTGCCAGCAGGAACAGCGGCTTTAATGAAAAA. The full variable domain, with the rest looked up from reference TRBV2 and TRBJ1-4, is EPEVTQTPSHQVTQMGQEVILRCVPISNHLYFYWYRQILGQKVEFLVSFYNNEISEKSEIFDDQFSVERPDGSNFTLKIRSTKLEDSAMYFCASRNSGFNEKLFFGSGTQLSVL.

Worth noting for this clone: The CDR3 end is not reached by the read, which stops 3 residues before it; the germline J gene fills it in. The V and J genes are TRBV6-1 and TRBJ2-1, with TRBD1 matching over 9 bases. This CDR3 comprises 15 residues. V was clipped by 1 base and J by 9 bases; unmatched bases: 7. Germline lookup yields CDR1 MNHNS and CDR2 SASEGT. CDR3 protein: CASSEVRTGATEQFF. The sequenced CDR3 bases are TGTGCCAGCAGTGAAGTCAGGACAGGGGCAACTGAG.

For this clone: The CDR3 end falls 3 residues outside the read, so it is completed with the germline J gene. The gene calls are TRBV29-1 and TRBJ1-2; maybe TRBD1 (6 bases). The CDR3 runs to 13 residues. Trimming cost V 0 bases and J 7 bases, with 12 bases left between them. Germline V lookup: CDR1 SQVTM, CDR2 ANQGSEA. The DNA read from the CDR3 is TGCAGCGTTGAAGATCGGGGGGCGCTTGGC. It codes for CSVEDRGALG. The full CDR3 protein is CSVEDRGALGYTF.